Shown below are 10 T cell receptor beta chains from a single sample sequenced in a study of T cells in tuberculosis. The time point is: new active TB diagnosis, blood taken before or within 7 days of starting treatment. The repertoire was sequenced with immunoSEQ multiplex PCR; TCRdb's copy has only in-frame clones and lacks some. The repertoire has tens of thousands of clones, 75% to 95% of them found once; the top ten carry 2.4%. Sequenced material: PBMCs, taken at tuberculosis diagnosis. All receptors come from an adult with tuberculosis.

This sequence joins TRBV6-5 and TRBJ2-3; D might be TRBD2 (5 bases). The germline CDR1 and CDR2 sequences are MNHEY and SVGAGI. V was shortened by 7 bases and J by 2 bases, with 10 bases between the two germline ends. The CDR3 length is 13 residues. As DNA, the CDR3 is TGTGCCAGCAAACTAGACCCCACAGATACGCAGTATTTT. This gives the protein CASKLDPTDTQYF.

The chain carries TRBV5-6 and TRBJ1-4; 10 nucleotides line up with TRBD1. Germline CDR1 and CDR2: SGHDT and YYEEEE. The CDR3 runs 16 residues. Germline trimming cut 5 bases from V and 3 bases from J; bases unmatched to any gene: 7. CDR3 DNA: TGTGCCAGCAGGTCCGGGACAGGGGTGTCTAATGAAAAACTGTTTTTT. As protein: CASRSGTGVSNEKLFF. Using reference TRBV5-6 and TRBJ1-4 for the parts outside the CDR3, the full variable domain is DAGVTQSPTHLIKTRGQQVTLRCSPKSGHDTVSWYQQALGQGPQFIFQYYEEEERQRGNFPDRFSGHQFPNYSSELNVNALLLGDSALYLCASRSGTGVSNEKLFFGSGTQLSVL.

The rearrangement uses TRBV10-3 and TRBJ2-3, with a tentative D call TRBD2 (6 bases). The CDR3 is made up of 16 amino acids. Trimming shortened V by 4 bases and J by 0 bases, and 14 bases separated the two germline ends. Germline CDR1 reads ENHRY; CDR2 reads SYGVKD. CDR3 amino acids: CAISAGTVPSTDTQYF. The CDR3 DNA reads TGTGCCATCAGTGCTGGGACTGTCCCTAGCACAGATACGCAGTATTTT.

The chain joins TRBV5-1 to TRBJ1-4; 7 nucleotides align to TRBD1. Germline lookup yields CDR1 SGHRS and CDR2 YFSETQ. The junction had 13 bases not matched to a gene; V was cut back by 2 bases and J by 3 bases. The CDR3 length is 18 residues. Written as DNA, the CDR3 is TGCGCCAGCAGCTTCACCGGGACAGTGCTTAGGGCTAATGAAAAACTGTTTTTT. This codes for CASSFTGTVLRANEKLFF.

The DNA of the CDR3 is TGTGCCAGCAGTGACGGGGTCAACTATGGCTACACCTTC. It yields the protein CASSDGVNYGYTF. V usage is TRBV2 and J usage is TRBJ1-2; D remains ambiguous. The CDR3 has 13 residues. V lost 3 bases to trimming and J lost 2 bases, with 7 bases between them. Germline assignment: CDR1 SNHLY and CDR2 FYNNEI. Full variable domain (outside the CDR3, taken from reference TRBV2 and TRBJ1-2): EPEVTQTPSHQVTQMGQEVILRCVPISNHLYFYWYRQILGQKVEFLVSFYNNEISEKSEIFDDQFSVERPDGSNFTLKIRSTKLEDSAMYFCASSDGVNYGYTFGSGTRLTVV.

V and J are TRBV29-1 and TRBJ2-1, with 13 bases identical to TRBD2. V shed 6 bases and J 8 bases; nucleotides not matched to a gene: 10. Looked up from germline, CDR1 is SQVTM and CDR2 is ANQGSEA. The CDR3 runs to 15 residues. For the CDR3, the DNA is TGCAGCGTGGACACTAGCGGGGGGGCATTCTATGAGCAGTTCTTC. It encodes CSVDTSGGAFYEQFF.

This chain uses TRBV5-4 with TRBJ1-6; D is unresolved. This CDR3 spans 14 amino acids. V lost 1 base, J lost 8 bases, and 10 bases lay in between. CDR1 is SGHNT and CDR2 is YYREEE in the germline V gene (reference sequence). CDR3 protein: CASSLRGWDSPLHF. Written as DNA, the CDR3 is TGTGCCAGCAGCTTGCGAGGGTGGGATTCACCCCTCCACTTT.

The genes are TRBV4-1 and TRBJ2-6, with D unresolved. The CDR3 contains 17 residues. Trimming cost V 2 bases and J 3 bases, with 14 bases left between them. The germline V gene encodes CDR1 MGHRA and CDR2 YSYEKL. The CDR3 DNA is TGCGCCAGCAGCCAATCCAGTCGACTGGTTGGGGCCAACGTCCTGACTTTC. It encodes CASSQSSRLVGANVLTF.

This clone was found once. CDR3 nucleotide sequence: TGTGCCAGCGGCCCGCCAGGTAGTACCGGGGAGCTGTTTTTT. It codes for CASGPPGSTGELFF. The gene calls are TRBV2 and TRBJ2-2; no definite D call. V lost 8 bases and J lost 5, with 15 bases in between. The CDR3 runs to 14 residues. Germline CDR1 reads SNHLY; CDR2 reads FYNNEI.

By share, this clone ranks as medium-sized. The chain joins TRBV11-3 to TRBJ2-3; tentatively, D is TRBD1 (5 bases). CDR3 length: 14 residues. The germline V gene encodes CDR1 SGHNT and CDR2 YENEEA. The ends were cut back, 5 bases at V and 2 bases at J, with 11 bases in the middle. The CDR3 region has the DNA TGTGCCAGCAGCCATCAGGGATCCACAGATACGCAGTATTTT. Its protein is CASSHQGSTDTQYF. Based on the CDR3 plus reference TRBV11-3 and TRBJ2-3, the full variable domain is EAGVVQSPRYKIIEKKQPVAFWCNPISGHNTLYWYLQNLGQGPELLIRYENEEAVDDSQLPKDRFSAERLKGVDSTLKIQPAELGDSAVYLCASSHQGSTDTQYFGPGTRLTVL.